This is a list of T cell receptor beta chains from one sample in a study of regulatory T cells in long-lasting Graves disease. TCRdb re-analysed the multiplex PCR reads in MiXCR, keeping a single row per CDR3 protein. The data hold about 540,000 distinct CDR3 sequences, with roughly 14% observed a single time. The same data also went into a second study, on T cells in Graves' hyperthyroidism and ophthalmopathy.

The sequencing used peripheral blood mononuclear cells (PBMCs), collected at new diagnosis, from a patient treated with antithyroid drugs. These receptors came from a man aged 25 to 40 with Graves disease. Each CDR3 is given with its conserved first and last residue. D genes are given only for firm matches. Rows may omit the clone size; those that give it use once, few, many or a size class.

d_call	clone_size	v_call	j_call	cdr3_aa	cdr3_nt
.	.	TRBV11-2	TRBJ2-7	CASSLTVYREQYF	TGTGCCAGCAGCTTAACGGTGTATCGCGAGCAGTACTTC
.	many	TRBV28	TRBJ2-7	CASSVDSPTYEQYF	TGTGCCAGCAGTGTGGACAGTCCCACCTACGAGCAGTACTTC
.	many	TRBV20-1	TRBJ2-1	CSAVTGLNEQFF	TGCAGTGCTGTGACAGGTCTCAATGAGCAGTTCTTC
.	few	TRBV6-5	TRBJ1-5	CASSSRRAPNQPQHF	TGTGCCAGCAGTTCCCGGAGGGCCCCCAATCAGCCCCAGCATTTT
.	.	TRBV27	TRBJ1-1	CASSWGTMNTETFF	TGTGCCAGCAGTTGGGGTACCATGAACACTGAAACTTTCTTT
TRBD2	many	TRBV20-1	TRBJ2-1	CSAPERSSGSNEQFF	TGCAGTGCCCCAGAGAGGTCTAGCGGATCCAATGAGCAGTTCTTC
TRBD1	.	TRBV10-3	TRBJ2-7	CAITDRGNYEQYF	TGTGCCATCACTGACAGGGGCAACTACGAGCAGTACTTC
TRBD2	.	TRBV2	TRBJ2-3	CAIRSRLAGGWATDTQYF	TGTGCCATCAGAAGTAGACTAGCGGGAGGGTGGGCTACAGATACGCAGTATTTT
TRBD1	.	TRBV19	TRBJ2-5	CASSISSTGVETQYF	TGTGCCAGTAGTATATCTTCGACAGGGGTAGAGACCCAGTACTTC
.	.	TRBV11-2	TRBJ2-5	CASSLSGRKNRQETQYF	TGTGCCAGCAGCTTATCGGGCCGTAAAAACCGTCAAGAGACCCAGTACTTC